The clone carrying this T cell receptor (beta chain) was seen just once. The sample belongs to a study of technical replicates of blood from a few donors. Generated by immunoSEQ multiplex PCR, the TCRdb table keeps only in-frame clones and is missing some. The data hold tens of thousands of clones, with 95% observed a single time. The CDR3 is 15 amino acids. With 3 bases clipped from V and 2 bases from J, the junction kept 3 bases outside the gene matches. Germline CDR1 reads SNHLY; CDR2 reads FYNNEI. This receptor was taken from a human donor in good health. V is TRBV2 and J is TRBJ1-2, with 10 nucleotides matching TRBD1. Sequencing was carried out using T cells isolated from PBMCs. CDR3 nucleotides: TGTGCCAGCAGTGATGGGGGACAGGGGAACTATGGCTACACCTTC. Encoded protein: CASSDGGQGNYGYTF.